Below, 7 T cell receptor beta chains from the same sample are listed, as sequenced in a study of beta chain features in type 1 diabetes. cDNA synthesis used the whole RNA isolate, giving expressed TCRB sequences. Using immunoSEQ multiplex PCR, the repertoire was profiled, and TCRdb retains in-frame clones only, with some absent. The sample lists 300,000 to 350,000 clones; roughly 13% were seen once. Their antigens are not known. Overall study findings and caveats: For Type 1 diabetes patients, all four CD4+ subsets carried TCRB CDR3s that were moderately but significantly shorter.

Source material: naive CD4+ T cells from blood. These receptors came from a woman aged 18-29 years with type 1 diabetes.

This clone was found a few times. V is TRBV9 and J is TRBJ2-2; 11 nucleotides match TRBD2. The CDR3 is 14 amino acids. Germline CDR1 is SGDLS and CDR2 is YYNGEE. With V trimmed by 6 bases and J by 7 bases, 5 bases remained unmatched. CDR3 sequence (DNA): TGTGCCAGCACTTCACTAGCGGGGGACGGGGAGCTGTTTTTT. Its translation: CASTSLAGDGELFF.

J is TRBJ2-1 and V is TRBV7-2; D perhaps matches TRBD2 (6 bases). Trimming took off 5 bases at V and 10 bases at J, with 15 bases between the two ends. Germline V gene sequence: CDR1 SGHTA, CDR2 FQGNSA. The CDR3 runs 13 residues. In DNA form, the CDR3 reads TGTGCCAGCAGCCCGGACTATTCGCGGGAGCAGTTCTTC. Its translation: CASSPDYSREQFF.

This clone has just a few counts. The chain links TRBV18 to TRBJ1-1; D is possibly TRBD1 (5 bases). Trimming pared 8 bases from V and 0 bases from J, leaving 13 bases between. Germline assignment: CDR1 KGHSH and CDR2 LQKENI. The CDR3 covers 14 residues. This CDR3 is CASHGGIMNTEAFF. CDR3 nucleotides: TGTGCCAGCCACGGGGGAATCATGAACACTGAAGCTTTCTTT.

This clone was observed a few times. This chain links TRBV18 with TRBJ2-7; D is undetermined. V lost 3 bases to trimming and J lost 0 bases, with 12 bases between them. The CDR3 is made up of 15 amino acids. Germline V gives CDR1 KGHSH, CDR2 LQKENI. In DNA, the CDR3 is TGTGCCAGCTCACCTCCGCTGCGGAGCTCCTACGAGCAGTACTTC. It is translated as CASSPPLRSSYEQYF.

This clone turned up a few times. CDR3 region: CASSPGQPPSYGYTF. CDR3 DNA: TGTGCCAGCTCACCGGGGCAGCCACCCTCCTATGGCTACACCTTC. V usage is TRBV18 and J usage is TRBJ1-2; D is perhaps TRBD1 (5 bases). This CDR3 has 15 amino acids. Germline V CDR1 and CDR2: KGHSH, LQKENI. With 3 bases removed from V and 4 bases from J, the gap between germline ends came to 15 bases.

This clone has just a few counts. The chain is built from TRBV29-1 and TRBJ2-3; TRBD2 matches 9 bases. CDR3 length: 14 residues. The V segment lost 1 base and the J segment 1 base; nucleotides outside the gene matches: 0. Germline assignment: CDR1 SQVTM and CDR2 ANQGSEA. The CDR3 sequence: CSVEVAGGTDTQYF. The DNA of the CDR3 is TGCAGCGTTGAAGTAGCGGGAGGCACAGATACGCAGTATTTT.

V is TRBV9 and J is TRBJ2-1; 8 nucleotides line up with TRBD2. The junction had 4 bases not matched to a gene; V was cut back by 0 bases and J by 2 bases. This CDR3 has 16 residues. The V gene's germline CDR1 is SGDLS and CDR2 YYNGEE. The CDR3 nucleotides read TGTGCCAGCAGCGTAGTAGGAGCGGGAGCCTACAATGAGCAGTTCTTC. Protein sequence: CASSVVGAGAYNEQFF.